One and the same sample provided the 17 T cell receptor beta chains below, sequenced in a study of PD-1 blockade in classical Hodgkin lymphoma. Every patient had relapsed following autologous stem cell transplantation, and cohorts differed in brentuximab vedotin exposure. This table comes from immunoSEQ multiplex PCR, and its TCRdb copy is limited to in-frame clones, with some not included. Of under 45,000 clones listed, about 74% are singletons. The starting material was peripheral blood mononuclear cells (PBMCs), obtained at baseline. The receptors here all came from a human donor with classical Hodgkin lymphoma.

The chain employs TRBV6-5 and TRBJ2-3, with D perhaps TRBD1 or TRBD2 (5 bases each). The CDR3 covers 14 residues. V was pared by 2 bases and J by 2 bases, with 8 bases between. Germline loops: CDR1 MNHEY, CDR2 SVGAGI. The CDR3 loop is CASSYGTNTDTQYF. CDR3 nucleotide sequence: TGTGCCAGCAGTTACGGGACCAACACAGATACGCAGTATTTT.

The count of this clone is one. CDR3 protein: CATARGFGPDTQYF. In DNA, the CDR3 is TGTGCCACCGCCAGGGGGTTTGGCCCAGATACGCAGTATTTT. The rearrangement links TRBV6-5 to TRBJ2-3; 7 bases are shared with TRBD1. The CDR3 contains 14 residues. Unmatched junction bases numbered 11, after V lost 10 bases and J lost 4 bases. The germline gives CDR1 MNHEY, CDR2 SVGAGI.

This clone was counted a single time. The J gene is TRBJ1-5, the V gene TRBV7-9; 7 nucleotides agree with TRBD1. The V gene's germline CDR1 is SEHNR and CDR2 FQNEAQ (reference sequence). Unmatched junction bases numbered 12, after V lost 5 bases and J lost 11 bases. CDR3 length: 14 amino acids. The chain's CDR3 is CASSGPTGSSAQHF. CDR3 bases: TGTGCCAGCAGCGGCCCGACAGGGTCCTCAGCCCAGCATTTT.

This clone was detected once. The CDR3 loop reads CASSYSIGEEQYF. The CDR3 DNA reads TGTGCCAGCAGTTACTCGATCGGGGAGGAGCAGTACTTC. The rearrangement links TRBV6-6 to TRBJ2-5; a possible D gene is TRBD2 (6 bases). This CDR3 has 13 residues. The germline CDR1 and CDR2 sequences are MNHNY and SVGAGI (reference sequence). V dropped 0 bases and J dropped 11 bases, with 13 bases sitting between them.

CDR3 protein: CASSKDSIGGLLASNQPQHF. CDR3 sequence (DNA): TGTGCCAGCAGCAAAGATTCCATTGGGGGCCTTCTGGCGAGCAATCAGCCCCAGCATTTT. The genes are TRBV21-1 and TRBJ1-5; the table's D call, TRBD1, was not checked against the DNA. TRBV21-1 is a known pseudogene. This CDR3 has 20 amino acids.

The genes are TRBV6-5 and TRBJ1-1; TRBD1 matches at 11 bases. The CDR3 extends over 15 amino acids. Germline trimming cut 6 bases from V and 4 bases from J; bases unmatched to any gene: 7. Germline values: CDR1 MNHEY, CDR2 SVGAGI. The chain's CDR3 is CASRPTGTGGTEAFF. In DNA form, the CDR3 reads TGTGCCAGCAGACCTACCGGGACAGGGGGCACTGAAGCTTTCTTT.

The chain couples TRBV30 to TRBJ1-4; possibly TRBD1 for D (6 bases). The CDR3 sequence is 17 residues long. Germline V lookup: CDR1 GTSNPN, CDR2 SVGIG (reference sequence). The V gene lost 4 bases and the J gene lost 3 bases, with 21 bases spanning the gap. CDR3 nucleotides: TGTGCCTGGAAACTTGACGGGGGCCACCCCTCTAATGAAAAACTGTTTTTT. Amino acids: CAWKLDGGHPSNEKLFF.

This clone appeared once. The V gene is TRBV19, the J gene TRBJ1-4, with D uncertain. The CDR3 runs 14 residues. Trimming shortened V by 7 bases and J by 7 bases, and 16 bases separated the two germline ends. CDR1 is LNHDA, CDR2 SQIVND, per germline (reference sequence). The CDR3: CASTRGRRIEKLFF. The CDR3 bases are TGTGCCAGTACCCGCGGACGGCGAATTGAAAAACTGTTTTTT. The full variable domain, with the rest looked up from reference TRBV19 and TRBJ1-4, is DGGITQSPKYLFRKEGQNVTLSCEQNLNHDAMYWYRQDPGQGLRLIYYSQIVNDFQKGDIAEGYSVSREKKESFPLTVTSAQKNPTAFYLCASTRGRRIEKLFFGSGTQLSVL.

The chain recombines TRBV14 with TRBJ2-3; possible D gene TRBD1, 6 bases. The germline V gene has CDR1 SGHDN and CDR2 FVKESK. The CDR3 consists of 16 residues. The V gene lost 1 base and the J gene lost 1 base, with 12 bases spanning the gap. CDR3 in amino acids: CASSQGTGLGTDTQYF. The CDR3, as DNA: TGTGCCAGCAGCCAAGGAACAGGGCTAGGCACAGATACGCAGTATTTT.

The chain employs TRBV19 and TRBJ1-5; the D gene is possibly TRBD1 (5 bases). Germline assignment: CDR1 LNHDA and CDR2 SQIVND (reference sequence). The length of the CDR3 is 14 residues. Trimming took off 3 bases at V and 11 bases at J, with 17 bases between the two ends. CDR3 sequence reads: CASSMEGRVEAQHF. CDR3 nucleotides: TGTGCCAGTAGTATGGAGGGCAGGGTGGAGGCCCAGCATTTT. The full variable domain, completed using reference TRBV19 and TRBJ1-5, is DGGITQSPKYLFRKEGQNVTLSCEQNLNHDAMYWYRQDPGQGLRLIYYSQIVNDFQKGDIAEGYSVSREKKESFPLTVTSAQKNPTAFYLCASSMEGRVEAQHFGDGTRLSIL.

This chain's CDR3 is CASSIGWAGEAYNEQFF. Written as DNA, the CDR3 is TGTGCCAGTAGTATTGGTTGGGCGGGAGAGGCCTACAATGAGCAGTTCTTC. The chain combines TRBV19 with TRBJ2-1; 7 bases are shared with TRBD2. V lost 3 bases, J lost 2 bases, and 10 bases stayed unmatched. Germline-derived CDR1 and CDR2 are LNHDA and SQIVND (reference sequence). CDR3 length: 17 amino acids.

The gene calls are TRBV6-6 and TRBJ2-7; D not resolved. CDR1 is MNHNY and CDR2 is SVGAGI in the germline V gene (reference sequence). Trimming cost V 0 bases and J 0 bases, with 9 bases left between them. The CDR3 is made up of 15 amino acids. The CDR3 spells CASSYSTTLSYEQYF. In nucleotides, the CDR3 is TGTGCCAGCAGTTACTCTACGACCCTCTCCTACGAGCAGTACTTC.

A few counts support this clone. The genes are TRBV29-1 and TRBJ1-1; D might be TRBD1 (5 bases). Germline assignment: CDR1 SQVTM and CDR2 ANQGSEA. This CDR3 is 14 amino acids long. V was cut by 6 bases and J by 5 bases, with 19 bases left in between. The CDR3 is CSVPDIHVGTEAFF. In nucleotides, the CDR3 is TGCAGCGTCCCGGACATCCACGTAGGGACTGAAGCTTTCTTT.

The chain employs TRBV7-9 and TRBJ2-7; 10 bases map to TRBD1. The CDR3 is 13 amino acids. Germline V gene data show CDR1 as SEHNR and CDR2 as FQNEAQ (reference sequence). V dropped 6 bases and J dropped 4; count of bases not matched to a gene: 3. The CDR3 region is CASSTDRGYEQYF. The DNA for the CDR3 is TGTGCCAGCAGTACGGACAGGGGGTACGAGCAGTACTTC.

Of note for this clone: At the DNA level, this CDR3 is encoded by other sequences in the same sample as well. V usage is TRBV6-5 and J usage is TRBJ1-5; 9 bases match TRBD1. V lost 5 bases to trimming and J lost 1 base; unmatched junction nucleotides: 0. The CDR3 has 14 residues. CDR1 is MNHEY, CDR2 SVGAGI, per germline. CDR3 protein: CASSGTGSNQPQHF. CDR3 nucleotide sequence: TGTGCCAGCAGTGGGACAGGGAGCAATCAGCCCCAGCATTTT.

The chain combines TRBV6-5 with TRBJ2-7; D not resolved. CDR1 is MNHEY and CDR2 is SVGAGI in the germline V gene. The V end was cut by 5 bases, the J end by 2 bases, with 10 bases between. This CDR3 region has 13 residues. The CDR3 here is CASSPALAYEQYF. The CDR3, as DNA: TGTGCCAGCAGTCCCGCTTTGGCCTACGAGCAGTACTTC.

This clone was detected a few times. The DNA for the CDR3 is TGCGCCAGCAGTGAGGGGGTAGGTAATCAGCCCCAGCATTTT. Translating it yields CASSEGVGNQPQHF. V usage is TRBV10-1 and J usage is TRBJ1-5; unclear D gene. The CDR3 has 14 amino acids. Germline V lookup: CDR1 WNHNN, CDR2 SYGVQD (reference sequence). The ends were cut back, 2 bases at V and 4 bases at J, with 9 bases in the middle.